Each of the 3 T cell receptor beta chains below was sequenced from the same sample in a study of T-cell reconstitution after alpha-beta-depleted transplantation in children. Preparation of the TCRbeta library involved a method that used unique molecular identifiers. TCRdb independently ran MiXCR on the PCR reads; one entry per CDR3 protein. The profile shows 900,000 or so distinct CDR3 sequences, 15% to 20% of them singletons. Sequencing was performed on PBMCs, mostly from graft donor cells, taken 360 days after TCRalphabeta/CD19-depleted stem cell transplant. The receptors here all came from a male patient younger than 18 who had a stem cell transplant for acute lymphoblastic leukemia, so the T cells may come from the graft donor.

This clonotype was seen only a few times. The V call is TRBV24-1, the J call TRBJ1-5; a weak D match, TRBD1 (5 bases). CDR1 and CDR2 (germline): KGHDR, SFDVKD. This CDR3 comprises 13 residues. Trimming removed 4 bases at V and 5 bases at J, with 8 bases between. CDR3 in amino acids: CATSEGTHQPQHF. The CDR3 DNA reads as TGTGCCACCAGTGAGGGGACCCATCAGCCCCAGCATTTT.

The chain recombines TRBV12-3 or TRBV12-4 with TRBJ1-5; tentative D call: TRBD1 (5 bases). The V and J ends lost 7 bases and 1 base respectively, with 20 bases between them. This CDR3 is 17 amino acids long. As DNA, the CDR3 is TGTGCCAGCACCCTAGGGAGGGCAGGGCTAAGCAATCAGCCCCAGCATTTT. It is translated as CASTLGRAGLSNQPQHF.

This clonotype occurred a few times. The V gene is TRBV7-9, the J gene TRBJ2-7; the D gene is possibly TRBD1 (5 bases). Germline V gene data show CDR1 as SEHNR and CDR2 as FQNEAQ (reference sequence). With 5 bases removed from V and 5 bases from J, the gap between germline ends came to 19 bases. This CDR3 has 15 amino acids. The CDR3 spells CASSKTADLRDEQYF. The CDR3 DNA follows: TGTGCCAGCAGCAAGACGGCGGACCTCAGGGACGAGCAGTACTTC.